This paragraph covers one T cell receptor (beta chain) sequence. Its antigen is as yet unknown. The data stem from a study of neurological immune-mediated disorders. Findings and limits, study-wide: HTLV-1-associated myelopathy ranked highest for TCR clonal expansion and multiple sclerosis lowest, beneath healthy controls.

From germline, CDR1 is ENHRY and CDR2 SYGVKD. Deletions cut 10 bases from V and 6 bases from J, with 16 bases between. The CDR3 spans 12 residues. Indicated time point: longitudinal time-point 1 (baseline). In TCRdb, the 5' RACE reads were re-called with MiXCR into one record per CDR3 protein. Counted here are around 69,000 distinct CDR3 sequences, approximately 10% occurring once; the ten biggest clones make up 9.5% to 10%. This clonotype was obtained from a man younger than 40 in good health. Sequenced material: PBMCs. This chain links TRBV10-3 with TRBJ2-7; no firm D call. The CDR3 region has the DNA TGTGCCAGCGGCTTCCGCGTGGGCGAGCAGTACTTC. The encoded protein is CASGFRVGEQYF.